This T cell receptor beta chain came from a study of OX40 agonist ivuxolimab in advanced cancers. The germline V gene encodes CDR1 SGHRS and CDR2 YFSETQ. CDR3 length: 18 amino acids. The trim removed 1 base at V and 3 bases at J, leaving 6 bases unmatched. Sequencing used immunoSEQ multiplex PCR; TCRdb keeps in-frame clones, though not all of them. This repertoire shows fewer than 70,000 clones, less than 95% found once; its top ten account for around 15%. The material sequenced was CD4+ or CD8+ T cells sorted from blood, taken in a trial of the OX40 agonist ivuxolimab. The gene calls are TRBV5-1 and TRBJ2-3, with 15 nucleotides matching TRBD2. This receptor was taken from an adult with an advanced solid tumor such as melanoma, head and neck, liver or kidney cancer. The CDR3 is CASSLPGLAGGQTDTQYF. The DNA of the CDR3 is TGCGCCAGCAGCTTGCCGGGACTAGCGGGAGGACAGACAGATACGCAGTATTTT.